This paragraph covers one T cell receptor beta chain sequence. The table came from immunoSEQ multiplex PCR; TCRdb's copy has only in-frame clones and leaves some out. The table includes 100,000 to 150,000 clones, roughly nine tenths detected once. The source of the sample is a study of control samples from healthy donors and cancer patients. The CDR3 has 13 amino acids. Germline-derived CDR1 and CDR2 are WNHNN and SYGVQD (reference sequence). V was shortened by 2 bases and J by 7 bases, with 11 bases between the two germline ends. The sample consisted of blood. The rearrangement uses TRBV10-1 and TRBJ1-2, with D unresolved. This TCR came from a man between 18 and 35 years old in good health. The CDR3 region has the DNA TGCGCCAGCAGTGAGGGGCCGCGGGGTGGCTACACCTTC. Amino acids: CASSEGPRGGYTF.